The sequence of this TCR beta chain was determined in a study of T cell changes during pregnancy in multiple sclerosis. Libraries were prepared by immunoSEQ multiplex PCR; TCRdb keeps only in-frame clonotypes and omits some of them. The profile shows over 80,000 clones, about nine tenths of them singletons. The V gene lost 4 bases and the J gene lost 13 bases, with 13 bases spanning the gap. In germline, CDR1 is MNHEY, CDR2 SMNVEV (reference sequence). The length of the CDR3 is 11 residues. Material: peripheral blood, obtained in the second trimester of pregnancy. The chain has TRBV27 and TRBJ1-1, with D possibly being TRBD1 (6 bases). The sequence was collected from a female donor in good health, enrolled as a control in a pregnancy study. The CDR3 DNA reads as TGTGCCAGCAGTTCCCGGACAGCTGTTTTCTTT. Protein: CASSSRTAVFF.